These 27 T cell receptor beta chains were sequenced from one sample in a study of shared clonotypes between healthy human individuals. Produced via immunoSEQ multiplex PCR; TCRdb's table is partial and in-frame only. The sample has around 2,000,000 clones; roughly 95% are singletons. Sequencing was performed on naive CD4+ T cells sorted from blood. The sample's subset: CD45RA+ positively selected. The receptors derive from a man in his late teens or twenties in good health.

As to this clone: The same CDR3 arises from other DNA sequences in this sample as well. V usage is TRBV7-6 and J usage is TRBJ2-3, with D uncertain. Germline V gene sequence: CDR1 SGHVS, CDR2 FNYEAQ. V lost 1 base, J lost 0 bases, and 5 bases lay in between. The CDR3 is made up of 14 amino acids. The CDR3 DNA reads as TGTGCCAGCAGCTTAGTTGGTAGCACAGATACGCAGTATTTT. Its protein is CASSLVGSTDTQYF.

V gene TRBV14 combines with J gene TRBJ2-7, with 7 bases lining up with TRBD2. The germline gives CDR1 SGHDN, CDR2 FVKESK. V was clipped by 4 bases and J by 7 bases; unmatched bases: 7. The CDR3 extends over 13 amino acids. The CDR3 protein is CASSPQGLKEQYF. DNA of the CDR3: TGTGCCAGCAGCCCTCAGGGACTAAAGGAGCAGTACTTC. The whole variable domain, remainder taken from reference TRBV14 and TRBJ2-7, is EAGVTQFPSHSVIEKGQTVTLRCDPISGHDNLYWYRRVMGKEIKFLLHFVKESKQDESGMPNNRFLAERTGGTYSTLKVQPAELEDSGVYFCASSPQGLKEQYFGPGTRLTVT.

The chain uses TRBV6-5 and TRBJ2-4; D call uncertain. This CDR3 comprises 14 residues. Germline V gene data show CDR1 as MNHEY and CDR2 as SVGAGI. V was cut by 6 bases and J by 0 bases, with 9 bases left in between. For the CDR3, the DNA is TGTGCCAGCAGCTCCCAGGCAGCCAAAAACATTCAGTACTTC. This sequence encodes CASSSQAAKNIQYF.

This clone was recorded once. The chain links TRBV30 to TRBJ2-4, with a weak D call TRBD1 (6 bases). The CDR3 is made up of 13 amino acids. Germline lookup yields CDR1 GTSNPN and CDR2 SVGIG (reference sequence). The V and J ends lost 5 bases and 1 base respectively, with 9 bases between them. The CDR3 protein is CAWHQGAKNIQYF. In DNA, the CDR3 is TGTGCCTGGCACCAGGGGGCCAAAAACATTCAGTACTTC.

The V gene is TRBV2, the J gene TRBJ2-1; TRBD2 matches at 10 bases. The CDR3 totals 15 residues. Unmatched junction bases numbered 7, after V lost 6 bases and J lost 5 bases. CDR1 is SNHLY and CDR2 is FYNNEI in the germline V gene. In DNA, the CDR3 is TGTGCCAGCAGGGGAGCGGGGGGGACTAACAATGAGCAGTTCTTC. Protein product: CASRGAGGTNNEQFF.

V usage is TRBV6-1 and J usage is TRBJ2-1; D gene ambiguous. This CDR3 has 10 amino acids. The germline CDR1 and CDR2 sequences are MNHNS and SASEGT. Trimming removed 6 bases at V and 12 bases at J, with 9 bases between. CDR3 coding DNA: TGTGCCAGCAGAAGTCTGCGGCAGTTCTTC. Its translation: CASRSLRQFF.

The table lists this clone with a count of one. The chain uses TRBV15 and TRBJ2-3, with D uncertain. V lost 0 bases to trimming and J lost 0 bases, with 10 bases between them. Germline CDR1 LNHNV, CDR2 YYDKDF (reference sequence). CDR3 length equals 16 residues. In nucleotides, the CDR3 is TGTGCCACCAGCAGAGAACGAGTGACTAGCACAGATACGCAGTATTTT. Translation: CATSRERVTSTDTQYF.

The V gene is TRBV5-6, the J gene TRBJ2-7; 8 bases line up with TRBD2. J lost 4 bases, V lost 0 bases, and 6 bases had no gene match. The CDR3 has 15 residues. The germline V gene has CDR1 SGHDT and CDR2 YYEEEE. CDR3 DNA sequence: TGTGCCAGCAGCTTGGCTGCTAGCGGGTTATACGAGCAGTACTTC. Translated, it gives CASSLAASGLYEQYF.

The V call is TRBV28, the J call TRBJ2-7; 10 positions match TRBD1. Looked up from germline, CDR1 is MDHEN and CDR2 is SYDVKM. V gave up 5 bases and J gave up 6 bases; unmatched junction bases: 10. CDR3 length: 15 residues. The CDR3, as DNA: TGTGCCAGCAGTCCCCACGGGACAGGGGTCGTCGAGCAGTACTTC. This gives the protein CASSPHGTGVVEQYF.

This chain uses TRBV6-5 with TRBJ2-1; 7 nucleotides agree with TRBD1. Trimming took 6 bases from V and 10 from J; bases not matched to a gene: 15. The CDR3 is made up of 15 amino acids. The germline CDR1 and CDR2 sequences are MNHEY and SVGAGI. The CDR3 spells CASRLGDSHRSEQFF. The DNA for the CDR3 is TGTGCCAGCAGGCTTGGGGACAGTCATCGGAGCGAGCAGTTCTTC.

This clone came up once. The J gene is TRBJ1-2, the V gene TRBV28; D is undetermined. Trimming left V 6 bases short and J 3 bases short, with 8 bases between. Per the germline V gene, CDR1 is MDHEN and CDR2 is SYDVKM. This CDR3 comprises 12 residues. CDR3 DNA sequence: TGTGCCAGCAGAAACAAGGACTATGGCTACACCTTC. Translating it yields CASRNKDYGYTF.

This chain's CDR3 is CASSLVQGHHSPLHF. The CDR3 DNA reads TGTGCCAGCAGCTTGGTACAGGGACATCATTCACCCCTCCACTTT. The chain carries TRBV5-6 and TRBJ1-6, with D perhaps matching TRBD1 (6 bases). CDR3 length equals 15 residues. Trimming stripped 0 bases from V and 8 bases from J, with 12 bases between. The germline gives CDR1 SGHDT, CDR2 YYEEEE.

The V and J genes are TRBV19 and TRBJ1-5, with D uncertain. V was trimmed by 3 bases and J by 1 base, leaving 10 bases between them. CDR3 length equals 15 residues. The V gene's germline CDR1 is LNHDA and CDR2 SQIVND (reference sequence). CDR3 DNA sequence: TGTGCCAGTAGTATTATATTGTCAAGCAATCAGCCCCAGCATTTT. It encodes CASSIILSSNQPQHF. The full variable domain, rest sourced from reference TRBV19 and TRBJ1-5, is DGGITQSPKYLFRKEGQNVTLSCEQNLNHDAMYWYRQDPGQGLRLIYYSQIVNDFQKGDIAEGYSVSREKKESFPLTVTSAQKNPTAFYLCASSIILSSNQPQHFGDGTRLSIL.

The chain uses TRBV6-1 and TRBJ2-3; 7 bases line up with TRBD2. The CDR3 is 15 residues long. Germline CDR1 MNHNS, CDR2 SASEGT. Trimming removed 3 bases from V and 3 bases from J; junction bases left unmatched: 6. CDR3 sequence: CASSEGGRPTDTQYF. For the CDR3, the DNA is TGTGCCAGCAGTGAGGGCGGGAGACCTACAGATACGCAGTATTTT.

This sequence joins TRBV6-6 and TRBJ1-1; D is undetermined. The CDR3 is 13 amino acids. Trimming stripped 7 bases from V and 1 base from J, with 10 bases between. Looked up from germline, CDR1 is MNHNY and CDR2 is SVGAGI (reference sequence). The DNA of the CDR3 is TGTGCCAGCACCTCAGACAAGAACACTGAAGCTTTCTTT. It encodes CASTSDKNTEAFF.

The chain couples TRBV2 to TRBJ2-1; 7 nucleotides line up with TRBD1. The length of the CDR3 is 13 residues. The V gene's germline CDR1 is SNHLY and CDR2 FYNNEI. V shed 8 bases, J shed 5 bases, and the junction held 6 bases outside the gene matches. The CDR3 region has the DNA TGTGCCAGCCACCAGGGGGTGGACAATGAGCAGTTCTTC. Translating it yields CASHQGVDNEQFF. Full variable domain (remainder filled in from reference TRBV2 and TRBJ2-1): EPEVTQTPSHQVTQMGQEVILRCVPISNHLYFYWYRQILGQKVEFLVSFYNNEISEKSEIFDDQFSVERPDGSNFTLKIRSTKLEDSAMYFCASHQGVDNEQFFGPGTRLTVL.

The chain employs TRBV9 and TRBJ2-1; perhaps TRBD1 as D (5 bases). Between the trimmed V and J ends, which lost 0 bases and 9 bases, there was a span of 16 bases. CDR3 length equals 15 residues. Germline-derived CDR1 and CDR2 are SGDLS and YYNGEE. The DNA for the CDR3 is TGTGCCAGCAGCGTAGCTTTAACGAGCAGGGCTGAGCAGTTCTTC. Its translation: CASSVALTSRAEQFF.

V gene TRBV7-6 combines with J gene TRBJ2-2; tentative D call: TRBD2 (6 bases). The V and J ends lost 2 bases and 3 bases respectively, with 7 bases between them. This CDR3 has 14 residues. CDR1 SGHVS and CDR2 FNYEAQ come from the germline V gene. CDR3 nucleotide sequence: TGTGCCAGCAGCTTATGGGAGGACACCGGGGAGCTGTTTTTT. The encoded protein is CASSLWEDTGELFF.

DNA of the CDR3: TGTGCCAGCAGCTCGTTAGTGAGCAATCAGCCCCAGCATTTT. Its protein product is CASSSLVSNQPQHF. The rearrangement uses TRBV7-2 and TRBJ1-5, with no clear D. V lost 4 bases and J 1 base, leaving 8 bases between the germline ends. CDR3 length: 14 amino acids. Germline V gives CDR1 SGHTA, CDR2 FQGNSA.

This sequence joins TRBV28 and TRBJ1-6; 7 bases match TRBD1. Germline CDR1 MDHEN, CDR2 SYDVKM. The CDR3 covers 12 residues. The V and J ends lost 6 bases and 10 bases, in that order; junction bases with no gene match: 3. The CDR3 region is CASSTGVSPLHF. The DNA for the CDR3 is TGTGCCAGCAGCACAGGGGTATCACCCCTCCACTTT.

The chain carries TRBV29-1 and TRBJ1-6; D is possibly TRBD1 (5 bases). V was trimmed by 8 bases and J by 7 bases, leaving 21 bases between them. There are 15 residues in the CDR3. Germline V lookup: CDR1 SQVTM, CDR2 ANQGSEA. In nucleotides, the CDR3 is TGCAGCCCACGGGGGGGATTAAAAGGGAATTCACCCCTCCACTTT. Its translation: CSPRGGLKGNSPLHF.

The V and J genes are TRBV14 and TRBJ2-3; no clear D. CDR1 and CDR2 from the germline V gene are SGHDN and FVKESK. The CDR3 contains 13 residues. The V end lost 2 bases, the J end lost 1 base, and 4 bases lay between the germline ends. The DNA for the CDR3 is TGTGCCAGCAGCCAAATCGGCACAGATACGCAGTATTTT. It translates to CASSQIGTDTQYF.

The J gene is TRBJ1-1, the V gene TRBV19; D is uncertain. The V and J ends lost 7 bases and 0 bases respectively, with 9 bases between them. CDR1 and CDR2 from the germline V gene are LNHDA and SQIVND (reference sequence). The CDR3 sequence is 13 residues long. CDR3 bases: TGTGCCAGTAAAGCAGGCCTGAACACTGAAGCTTTCTTT. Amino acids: CASKAGLNTEAFF.

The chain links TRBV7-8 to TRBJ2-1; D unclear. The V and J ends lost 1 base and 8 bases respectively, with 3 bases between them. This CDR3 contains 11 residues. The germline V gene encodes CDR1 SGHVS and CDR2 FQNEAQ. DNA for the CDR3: TGTGCCAGCAGCTTAGGAGATGAGCAGTTCTTC. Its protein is CASSLGDEQFF.

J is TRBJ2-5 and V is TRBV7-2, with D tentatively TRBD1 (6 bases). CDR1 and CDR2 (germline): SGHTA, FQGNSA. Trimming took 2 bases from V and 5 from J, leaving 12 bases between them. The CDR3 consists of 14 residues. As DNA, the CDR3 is TGTGCCAGCAGCTTACGACAGGCCGCCGAGACCCAGTACTTC. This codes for CASSLRQAAETQYF.

The CDR3 loop is CASSLAKGTHYEQYF. As DNA, the CDR3 is TGTGCCAGCAGCTTGGCAAAGGGAACCCACTACGAGCAGTACTTC. The rearrangement joins TRBV7-9 to TRBJ2-7; D ambiguous. Between the trimmed V and J ends, which lost 3 bases and 3 bases, there was a span of 15 bases. The CDR3 has 15 residues. CDR1 SEHNR and CDR2 FQNEAQ come from the germline V gene (reference sequence).

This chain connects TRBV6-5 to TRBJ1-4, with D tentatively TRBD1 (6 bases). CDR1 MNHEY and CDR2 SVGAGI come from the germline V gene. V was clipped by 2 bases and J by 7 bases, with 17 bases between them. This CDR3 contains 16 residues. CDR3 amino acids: CASSYAGGGSGEKLFF. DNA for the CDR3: TGTGCCAGCAGTTACGCCGGGGGGGGCAGTGGTGAAAAACTGTTTTTT.